These 21 T cell receptor beta chains originate from one sample sequenced in a study of post-analysis software for immune sequencing data (dated by TCRdb to the mid-2010s). The paper as a whole reports these results and caveats: Significantly higher frequencies in patients than in controls were found for five TRBV segments, including TRBV5-6, TRBV5-1 and TRBV20-1.

The antigens for these receptors are not known. The library was produced with PCR. Reads for this sample came from an Illumina HiSeq 2500. To reduce PCR and sequencing biases, unique molecular identifiers were incorporated into the TCR beta cDNA libraries. TCRdb trimmed the raw reads at Q25, called clones with MiXCR and kept productive beta chains. All rows with the same CDR3 protein become a single entry with the most common DNA and genes. In this sample the table shows about 540,000 distinct CDR3 sequences, around a third of which occur a single time. The ten largest clones take up about 5.6% of the sample. Sequenced sample: blood. The receptors originated from a girl between 2 and 17 years old with multiple sclerosis.

In its sample, this clonotype was seen a few times. The V gene is TRBV6-6, the J gene TRBJ2-7, with unresolved D. The CDR3 covers 15 residues. The germline V gene has CDR1 MNHNY and CDR2 SVGAGI (reference sequence). V was cut by 2 bases and J by 2 bases, with 13 bases left in between. The CDR3, as DNA: TGTGCCAGCAGTTACGGCAGGCTGGGCGCCTACGAGCAGTACTTC. Protein product: CASSYGRLGAYEQYF.

This rearrangement joins TRBV29-1 to TRBJ1-2; perhaps TRBD1 as D (5 bases). The ends were cut back, 6 bases at V and 5 bases at J, with 13 bases in the middle. The CDR3 has 12 amino acids. Germline loops: CDR1 SQVTM, CDR2 ANQGSEA. This CDR3 is CSVNRQSYGYTF. Here the CDR3 DNA reads TGCAGCGTGAATCGACAGTCTTATGGCTACACCTTC.

This clonotype turned up a few times. CDR3 residues: CSVDSTDTQYF. CDR3 nucleotide sequence: TGCAGCGTTGACAGCACAGATACGCAGTATTTT. V and J are TRBV29-1 and TRBJ2-3, with no clear D. There are 11 residues in the CDR3. V was shortened by 3 bases and J by 0 bases, with 1 base between the two germline ends. Germline loops: CDR1 SQVTM, CDR2 ANQGSEA.

The CDR3 protein is CASSVDPEPYYEQYF. In nucleotides, the CDR3 is TGTGCCAGCAGCGTAGACCCGGAACCTTACTACGAGCAGTACTTC. The chain recombines TRBV9 with TRBJ2-5; D is undetermined. The J call is doubtful: the DNA matches TRBJ2-7 better. CDR3 length equals 15 residues. Germline-derived CDR1 and CDR2 are SGDLS and YYNGEE.

This clonotype was counted only a few times. The gene calls are TRBV5-5 and TRBJ2-5; 12 bases are a match to TRBD2. Looked up from germline, CDR1 is SGHKS and CDR2 is YYEKEE (reference sequence). CDR3 size: 15 residues. V was pared by 4 bases and J by 4 bases, with 5 bases of the junction left unmatched. The CDR3 loop reads CASSREGLAGETQYF. CDR3 bases: TGTGCCAGCAGCCGAGAGGGACTAGCGGGAGAGACCCAGTACTTC.

This clonotype showed up just a few times. The genes are TRBV6-5 and TRBJ2-3, with D hard to call. CDR3 length: 13 amino acids. Trimming left V 2 bases short and J 6 bases short, with 9 bases between. The germline V gene encodes CDR1 MNHEY and CDR2 SVGAGI. The CDR3 sequence is CASSYARMDTQYF. The CDR3, as DNA: TGTGCCAGCAGTTACGCGAGAATGGATACGCAGTATTTT.

The rearrangement links TRBV29-1 to TRBJ1-2; perhaps TRBD1 as D (5 bases). Deletions cut 7 bases from V and 6 bases from J, with 15 bases between. The CDR3 length is 12 residues. CDR1 is SQVTM, CDR2 ANQGSEA, per germline. CDR3 loop: CSGGRGTDGYTF. The CDR3 nucleotides are TGCAGCGGGGGGAGGGGAACAGATGGCTACACCTTC.

The DNA for the CDR3 is TGCAGTGCTAGAGGACTAGCGGGCTACAATGAGCAGTTCTTC. Amino acids: CSARGLAGYNEQFF. V usage is TRBV20-1 and J usage is TRBJ2-1; 10 positions match TRBD2. Looked up from germline, CDR1 is DFQATT and CDR2 is SNEGSKA (reference sequence). The CDR3 consists of 14 residues. V dropped 1 base and J dropped 3; count of bases not matched to a gene: 0.

This chain joins TRBV6-6 and TRBJ2-1, with D perhaps TRBD1 (8 bases). The CDR3 has 14 residues. The germline V gene has CDR1 MNHNY and CDR2 SVGAGI (reference sequence). With 5 bases removed from V and 13 bases from J, the gap between germline ends came to 21 bases. The DNA for the CDR3 is TGTGCCAGCAGTACAGGGGGAGGGCAAGAGACCCAGTTCTTC. Translation: CASSTGGGQETQFF.

V gene TRBV29-1 combines with J gene TRBJ2-5; maybe TRBD1 (6 bases). Trimming shortened V by 5 bases and J by 5 bases, and 27 bases separated the two germline ends. The germline V gene encodes CDR1 SQVTM and CDR2 ANQGSEA. CDR3 size: 17 residues. The CDR3 loop is CSVYPPVGAELLETQYF. CDR3 bases: TGCAGCGTTTATCCCCCGGTGGGGGCTGAGTTGTTGGAGACCCAGTACTTC.

This rearrangement joins TRBV5-1 to TRBJ1-2; 9 nucleotides line up with TRBD1. J gave up 1 base and V 4 bases, and 5 bases lay outside the gene matches. The CDR3 loop spans 15 amino acids. Germline V gives CDR1 SGHRS, CDR2 YFSETQ. Written as DNA, the CDR3 is TGCGCCAGCAGCCAGAGACAGGGGGTTAACTATGGCTACACCTTC. Its protein is CASSQRQGVNYGYTF.

This clonotype was found a few times. The chain carries TRBV29-1 and TRBJ2-3, with 7 nucleotides matching TRBD1. The CDR3 covers 14 residues. V lost 0 bases, J lost 3 bases, and 3 bases stayed unmatched. Germline V CDR1 and CDR2: SQVTM, ANQGSEA. CDR3: CSVEDQGQTDTQYF. CDR3 DNA: TGCAGCGTTGAAGACCAGGGACAGACAGATACGCAGTATTTT.

This chain joins TRBV28 and TRBJ2-3; 11 nucleotides agree with TRBD2. The V segment lost 5 bases and the J segment 2 bases; nucleotides outside the gene matches: 6. Germline V lookup: CDR1 MDHEN, CDR2 SYDVKM. The CDR3 consists of 16 residues. CDR3 bases: TGTGCCAGCAGTCCACGACTAGCGGGGTACACAGATACGCAGTATTTT. Encoded protein: CASSPRLAGYTDTQYF.

The J gene is TRBJ2-1, the V gene TRBV4-1; D remains unclear. The germline gives CDR1 MGHRA, CDR2 YSYEKL. Trimming shortened V by 0 bases and J by 4 bases, and 7 bases separated the two germline ends. CDR3 length: 14 residues. The CDR3 region has the DNA TGCGCCAGCAGCCAAGAAGTCGGTTACAATGAGCAGTTCTTC. It codes for CASSQEVGYNEQFF.

The rearrangement joins TRBV6-5 to TRBJ2-3; TRBD2 might be the D (5 bases). CDR1 is MNHEY, CDR2 SVGAGI, per germline. There are 14 residues in the CDR3. Deletions cut 8 bases from V and 8 bases from J, with 20 bases between. CDR3 protein: CASAPGSQYSTQYF. The CDR3 DNA reads TGTGCCAGCGCGCCGGGGTCCCAATATAGTACGCAGTATTTT.

Ten or more counts support this clonotype. This chain joins TRBV11-2 and TRBJ2-1; no definite D call. The CDR3 has 12 residues. Germline CDR1 reads SGHAT; CDR2 reads FQNNGV. V was clipped by 2 bases and J by 10 bases, with 9 bases between them. Here the CDR3 DNA reads TGTGCCAGCAGCTTAAGTGGGGTGGAGCAGTTCTTC. Its translation: CASSLSGVEQFF.

This clonotype was seen once. The rearrangement links TRBV3-1 to TRBJ2-5; D uncertain. CDR3 size: 15 residues. The germline V gene has CDR1 LGHDT and CDR2 YNNKEL (reference sequence). V was cut by 4 bases and J by 4 bases, with 16 bases left in between. The CDR3: CASSRSGYQGETQYF. Here the CDR3 DNA reads TGTGCCAGCAGCCGATCCGGCTATCAAGGAGAGACCCAGTACTTC.

The rearrangement uses TRBV20-1 and TRBJ2-1; 9 positions match TRBD2. The CDR3 covers 14 residues. Germline assignment: CDR1 DFQATT and CDR2 SNEGSKA (reference sequence). CDR3 in amino acids: CSLYGAGGYNEQFF. Written as DNA, the CDR3 is TGCAGCCTATACGGGGCGGGGGGGTACAATGAGCAGTTCTTC.

This CDR3 is CSAGGWDTQYF. As DNA, the CDR3 is TGCAGTGCAGGGGGGTGGGATACGCAGTATTTT. V is TRBV20-1 and J is TRBJ2-3; D is tentatively TRBD1 or TRBD2 (6 bases each). This CDR3 has 11 amino acids. Trimming cost V 6 bases and J 6 bases, with 10 bases left between them. The germline V gene has CDR1 DFQATT and CDR2 SNEGSKA (reference sequence).

The V and J genes are TRBV5-6 and TRBJ1-4; D gene unclear. The germline V and J ends were trimmed by 2 bases and 7 bases, with 12 bases remaining between them. CDR3 length equals 14 residues. Germline V gene sequence: CDR1 SGHDT, CDR2 YYEEEE. CDR3: CASSFKQTSEKLFF. DNA of the CDR3: TGTGCCAGCAGCTTCAAGCAGACGAGTGAAAAACTGTTTTTT.

This clonotype appeared a few times. The chain combines TRBV12-3 or TRBV12-4 with TRBJ1-1; 7 positions match TRBD1. This CDR3 spans 14 amino acids. The V segment lost 3 bases and the J segment 4 bases; nucleotides outside the gene matches: 5. DNA for the CDR3: TGTGCCAGCAGTTTCGAAACAGGGGTCACTGAAGCTTTCTTT. Translation gives CASSFETGVTEAFF.